The 32 T cell receptor beta chains listed next were all sequenced from one sample in a study of technical replicates of blood from several donors. The data were produced by immunoSEQ multiplex PCR, yet TCRdb's version contains in-frame clones alone and is incomplete. The sample yields 67,000 or so clones, roughly 92% seen once. The sample taken for sequencing was T cells isolated from PBMCs. The receptors come from a human donor in good health.

The chain's CDR3 is CASSPGLSYEQYF. The CDR3 DNA is TGTGCCAGCAGTCCGGGACTATCCTACGAGCAGTACTTC. V usage is TRBV6-5 and J usage is TRBJ2-7; 7 bases are a match to TRBD2. CDR1 and CDR2 from the germline V gene are MNHEY and SVGAGI. After removal of 5 bases from V and 1 base from J, the junction contained 2 bases not matched to a gene. This CDR3 comprises 13 residues.

This clone was seen just once. V gene TRBV5-4 combines with J gene TRBJ2-3, with 8 bases matching TRBD1. CDR1 and CDR2 from the germline V gene are SGHNT and YYREEE (reference sequence). There are 16 residues in the CDR3. The V and J ends lost 0 bases and 6 bases, in that order; junction bases with no gene match: 9. The CDR3 here is CASSLARTGRDDTQYF. As DNA, the CDR3 is TGTGCCAGCAGCTTGGCCAGGACAGGGCGAGATGATACGCAGTATTTT.

The J gene is TRBJ2-3, the V gene TRBV13; 10 nucleotides align to TRBD1. Trimming at V came to 8 bases and at J to 3 bases, leaving 14 bases not matched to a gene. Germline CDR1 and CDR2: PRHDT and FYEKMQ (reference sequence). CDR3 length: 17 amino acids. In nucleotides, the CDR3 is TGTGCCAGCGAACCCTGGGGAGACAGGGGGCGAACAGATACGCAGTATTTT. This gives the protein CASEPWGDRGRTDTQYF. Together with reference TRBV13 and TRBJ2-3, the CDR3 gives the full variable domain: AAGVIQSPRHLIKEKRETATLKCYPIPRHDTVYWYQQGPGQDPQFLISFYEKMQSDKGSIPDRFSAQQFSDYHSELNMSSLELGDSALYFCASEPWGDRGRTDTQYFGPGTRLTVL.

This sequence joins TRBV6-5 and TRBJ2-3; D is ambiguous. The CDR3 totals 13 residues. The V gene's germline CDR1 is MNHEY and CDR2 SVGAGI. V dropped 0 bases and J dropped 6 bases, with 7 bases sitting between them. The CDR3 DNA is TGTGCCAGCAGTTACTCTTTTCCGGATACGCAGTATTTT. Protein sequence: CASSYSFPDTQYF.

The genes are TRBV6-5 and TRBJ1-2, with 7 bases aligning to TRBD1. The CDR3 has 15 residues. The V gene's germline CDR1 is MNHEY and CDR2 SVGAGI. The V segment lost 6 bases and the J segment 3 bases; nucleotides outside the gene matches: 10. In nucleotides, the CDR3 is TGTGCCAGCAGCTCCGGGACAGTCGAATACTATGGCTACACCTTC. Protein sequence: CASSSGTVEYYGYTF.

In the case of this clone: Other DNA sequences in the same sample also yield this CDR3. The chain is built from TRBV7-9 and TRBJ2-7, with D possibly being TRBD2 (6 bases). With 5 bases removed from V and 4 bases from J, the gap between germline ends came to 12 bases. This CDR3 contains 13 residues. The V gene's germline CDR1 is SEHNR and CDR2 FQNEAQ (reference sequence). The CDR3 loop reads CASSPDYSYEQYF. CDR3 DNA sequence: TGTGCCAGCAGCCCGGACTACTCATACGAGCAGTACTTC.

The chain combines TRBV25-1 with TRBJ2-2; the D is unclear. The CDR3 loop spans 14 amino acids. With 6 bases removed from V and 6 bases from J, the gap between germline ends came to 14 bases. Looked up from germline, CDR1 is MGHDK and CDR2 is SYGVNS. In DNA form, the CDR3 reads TGTGCCAGCAGAACCGAGGCCTTCCCCGGGGAGCTGTTTTTT. It specifies CASRTEAFPGELFF.

The rearrangement uses TRBV2 and TRBJ1-1; D perhaps matches TRBD1 (6 bases). The CDR3 contains 13 residues. The V gene lost 11 bases and the J gene lost 1 base, with 14 bases spanning the gap. The germline gives CDR1 SNHLY, CDR2 FYNNEI. CDR3 in DNA: TGTGCCTTGTACAGGGAGAAGAACACTGAAGCTTTCTTT. The encoded protein is CALYREKNTEAFF.

V is TRBV29-1 and J is TRBJ1-1, with TRBD1 identical over 12 bases. CDR1 is SQVTM and CDR2 is ANQGSEA in the germline V gene. Trimming cost V 7 bases and J 3 bases; bases outside gene matches: 3. The CDR3 has 13 residues. As DNA, the CDR3 is TGCAGCGCTGGGACAGGGGGCTACACTGAAGCTTTCTTT. Its protein is CSAGTGGYTEAFF.

The gene calls are TRBV10-1 and TRBJ1-3, with 7 bases matching TRBD1. J was trimmed by 7 bases and V by 10 bases; bases with no gene match: 10. The germline V gene encodes CDR1 WNHNN and CDR2 SYGVQD (reference sequence). CDR3 size: 13 residues. CDR3 DNA: TGCGCCACCTCCCGGGACAGCGGCAACACCATATATTTT. Translating it yields CATSRDSGNTIYF.

The chain is built from TRBV7-2 and TRBJ1-5; 8 bases fit TRBD1. The CDR3 runs 13 residues. The V gene end was trimmed by 2 bases and the J gene end by 8 bases; junction bases not matched to a gene: 2. The germline V gene has CDR1 SGHTA and CDR2 FQGNSA. The CDR3 is CASSLNRGEPQHF. The DNA for the CDR3 is TGTGCCAGCAGCTTAAACAGGGGGGAGCCCCAGCATTTT.

The chain employs TRBV5-4 and TRBJ2-3; 7 nucleotides match TRBD2. CDR3 size: 15 residues. The germline V gene has CDR1 SGHNT and CDR2 YYREEE (reference sequence). V was clipped by 0 bases and J by 2 bases; unmatched bases: 3. CDR3 residues: CASSLATSYTDTQYF. CDR3 bases: TGTGCCAGCAGCTTGGCGACTAGCTACACAGATACGCAGTATTTT.

V gene TRBV6-4 combines with J gene TRBJ1-5, with D possibly matching TRBD1 (6 bases). CDR1 is MRHNA and CDR2 is SNTAGT in the germline V gene. This CDR3 is built from 14 residues. V lost 0 bases, J lost 6 bases, and 9 bases lay in between. CDR3 region: CASSDSGGGQPQHF. Written as DNA, the CDR3 is TGTGCCAGCAGTGACTCAGGGGGGGGTCAGCCCCAGCATTTT.

The chain couples TRBV7-9 to TRBJ1-4, with TRBD1 matching over 9 bases. This CDR3 is built from 15 residues. Germline CDR1 is SEHNR and CDR2 is FQNEAQ (reference sequence). Unmatched junction bases numbered 7, after V lost 5 bases and J lost 6 bases. CDR3 nucleotide sequence: TGTGCCAGCAGCGACCCAACAGGGGGCTATGAAAAACTGTTTTTT. Translated, it gives CASSDPTGGYEKLFF.

V gene TRBV5-6 combines with J gene TRBJ2-7, with 11 positions matching TRBD2. The CDR3 contains 16 residues. CDR1 SGHDT and CDR2 YYEEEE come from the germline V gene. Losses at the gene ends were 1 base for V and 7 bases for J; bases not matched to a gene: 10. The CDR3 here is CASSLLTSGRNGEQYF. The CDR3 DNA follows: TGTGCCAGCAGCTTGCTCACTAGCGGGAGAAATGGGGAGCAGTACTTC. The whole variable domain, remainder taken from reference TRBV5-6 and TRBJ2-7, is DAGVTQSPTHLIKTRGQQVTLRCSPKSGHDTVSWYQQALGQGPQFIFQYYEEEERQRGNFPDRFSGHQFPNYSSELNVNALLLGDSALYLCASSLLTSGRNGEQYFGPGTRLTVT.

The V gene is TRBV5-1, the J gene TRBJ1-2; D may be TRBD1 (6 bases). The CDR3 is 15 residues long. Trimming stripped 4 bases from V and 0 bases from J, with 13 bases between. Germline CDR1 reads SGHRS; CDR2 reads YFSETQ. The CDR3 region has the DNA TGCGCCAGCAGCCCCACAGGGAAGCCTAACTATGGCTACACCTTC. Translating it yields CASSPTGKPNYGYTF.

This clone was seen once. This chain connects TRBV2 to TRBJ2-7; 10 positions match TRBD2. Germline V CDR1 and CDR2: SNHLY, FYNNEI. This CDR3 has 14 amino acids. The ends lost 4 bases at V and 4 bases at J; junction bases unmatched: 4. The CDR3 nucleotides are TGTGCCAGCAGTGTACCGGGACTAGCGTACGAGCAGTACTTC. This encodes CASSVPGLAYEQYF.

The V gene is TRBV4-1, the J gene TRBJ2-1; 8 positions match TRBD2. Per germline, CDR1 MGHRA and CDR2 YSYEKL. Unmatched junction bases numbered 7, after V lost 4 bases and J lost 2 bases. The CDR3 loop spans 16 amino acids. The DNA for the CDR3 is TGCGCCAGCAGCCTGGGAGCGGGAGACACCTACAATGAGCAGTTCTTC. Its protein product is CASSLGAGDTYNEQFF.

The chain couples TRBV27 to TRBJ2-7, with 10 bases matching TRBD1. Germline-derived CDR1 and CDR2 are MNHEY and SMNVEV (reference sequence). The J segment lost 4 bases and the V segment lost 2 bases, leaving 5 bases of the junction unmatched. CDR3 length: 15 residues. The CDR3 loop is CASSLTGTGEYEQYF. The CDR3 DNA reads TGTGCCAGCAGTTTAACCGGGACAGGGGAGTACGAGCAGTACTTC.

This clone came up a few times. The V and J genes are TRBV5-6 and TRBJ2-7, with TRBD1 identical over 7 bases. V lost 5 bases and J lost 4; bases outside the gene matches: 6. Germline V gene sequence: CDR1 SGHDT, CDR2 YYEEEE. The CDR3 is made up of 13 amino acids. CDR3 region: CASREQGRYEQYF. The CDR3 bases are TGTGCCAGCAGAGAACAGGGGCGGTACGAGCAGTACTTC.

This clone appeared a single time. The chain joins TRBV11-3 to TRBJ2-1, with D unresolved. This CDR3 spans 13 amino acids. Trimming removed 3 bases from V and 4 bases from J, with 7 bases in between. Germline CDR1 SGHNT, CDR2 YENEEA. The CDR3 bases are TGTGCCAGCAGCTTTACTGGTTACAATGAGCAGTTCTTC. Its translation: CASSFTGYNEQFF.

The genes are TRBV4-2 and TRBJ2-1; the D gene is possibly TRBD2 (6 bases). The length of the CDR3 is 16 residues. Per the germline V gene, CDR1 is LGHNA and CDR2 is YNFKEQ. Trimming removed 0 bases at V and 2 bases at J, with 11 bases between. The DNA for the CDR3 is TGTGCCAGCAGCCAAGAAGAGGGACTTCCCTACAATGAGCAGTTCTTC. Translated: CASSQEEGLPYNEQFF.

This chain connects TRBV7-9 to TRBJ1-4; D not certain. The CDR3 covers 15 residues. Looked up from germline, CDR1 is SEHNR and CDR2 is FQNEAQ (reference sequence). V lost 7 bases and J 5 bases, leaving 17 bases between the germline ends. This chain's CDR3 is CASTPGLADNEKLFF. The CDR3 DNA follows: TGTGCCAGCACCCCAGGCTTGGCTGACAATGAAAAACTGTTTTTT.

CDR3 DNA sequence: TGTGCCAGCAGTTTAACAGCTGGAAACACCATATATTTT. Protein sequence: CASSLTAGNTIYF. The gene calls are TRBV27 and TRBJ1-3; D not resolved. CDR3 length: 13 residues. V shed 2 bases and J shed 2 bases, with 4 bases lying between them. Germline CDR1 and CDR2: MNHEY and SMNVEV (reference sequence).

Concerning this clone itself: An end of the junction does not agree with germline; a read error may underlie this. The V gene is TRBV5-1, the J gene TRBJ2-5; 7 positions agree with TRBD1. The length of the CDR3 is 13 residues. Germline V gene sequence: CDR1 SGHRS, CDR2 YFSETQ. In nucleotides, the CDR3 is TGCGCCAGCAGCTTAAACCCTATGGAACAGGGGCACTTC. It encodes CASSLNPMEQGHF. Using reference TRBV5-1 and TRBJ2-5 for the parts outside the CDR3, the full variable domain is KAGVTQTPRYLIKTRGQQVTLSCSPISGHRSVSWYQQTPGQGLQFLFEYFSETQRNKGNFPGRFSGRQFSNSRSEMNVSTLELGDSALYLCASSLNPMEQGHFGPGTRLLVL.

The chain has TRBV7-9 and TRBJ1-3, with D uncertain. V lost 3 bases to trimming and J lost 0 bases, with 15 bases between them. This CDR3 is 17 amino acids long. The germline CDR1 and CDR2 sequences are SEHNR and FQNEAQ (reference sequence). As DNA, the CDR3 is TGTGCCAGCAGCTTTTTGGGAGGACGGGTCTCTGGAAACACCATATATTTT. This translates into CASSFLGGRVSGNTIYF.

This chain connects TRBV4-1 to TRBJ2-5; possible D gene TRBD1, 7 bases. Germline CDR1 MGHRA, CDR2 YSYEKL. Trimming pared 6 bases from V and 6 bases from J, leaving 14 bases between. The CDR3 is made up of 13 amino acids. This CDR3 reads CASSRSGGKTQYF. DNA of the CDR3: TGCGCCAGCAGTCGATCAGGGGGGAAGACCCAGTACTTC.

The V and J genes are TRBV19 and TRBJ1-1; tentatively, D is TRBD1 (5 bases). V lost 3 bases and J lost 0, with 14 bases in between. Germline values: CDR1 LNHDA, CDR2 SQIVND (reference sequence). The CDR3 covers 16 residues. The CDR3 spells CASSISGGVMNTEAFF. DNA of the CDR3: TGTGCCAGTAGTATCTCGGGGGGTGTGATGAACACTGAAGCTTTCTTT.

J is TRBJ1-1 and V is TRBV2, with 7 bases identical to TRBD1. The CDR3 sequence is 14 residues long. The ends lost 5 bases at V and 2 bases at J; junction bases unmatched: 5. Germline values: CDR1 SNHLY, CDR2 FYNNEI. The chain's CDR3 is CASSSRDSNTEAFF. Here the CDR3 DNA reads TGTGCCAGCAGTTCCCGGGACAGCAACACTGAAGCTTTCTTT.

This sequence joins TRBV28 and TRBJ2-7; 8 bases are shared with TRBD1. The germline CDR1 and CDR2 sequences are MDHEN and SYDVKM. The CDR3 runs to 13 residues. The V segment lost 6 bases and the J segment 7 bases; nucleotides outside the gene matches: 8. The DNA of the CDR3 is TGTGCCAGCAGCTTTAGGACAGGGCCGGAGCAGTACTTC. It yields the protein CASSFRTGPEQYF.

This chain links TRBV15 with TRBJ2-3, with TRBD2 identical over 10 bases. Germline lookup yields CDR1 LNHNV and CDR2 YYDKDF (reference sequence). This CDR3 is 17 amino acids long. V lost 0 bases to trimming and J lost 2 bases; unmatched junction nucleotides: 5. CDR3 in DNA: TGTGCCACCAGCAGAGAGAGGACTAGCGGATACACAGATACGCAGTATTTT. As protein: CATSRERTSGYTDTQYF.

The chain employs TRBV28 and TRBJ1-1; no reliable D call. Trimming pared 3 bases from V and 1 base from J, leaving 6 bases between. In germline, CDR1 is MDHEN, CDR2 SYDVKM. This CDR3 comprises 13 residues. The CDR3 reads CASSFRGNTEAFF. Written as DNA, the CDR3 is TGTGCCAGCAGTTTTAGAGGGAACACTGAAGCTTTCTTT.